This TCR beta chain was sequenced during a study of immune evolution from preneoplasia to lung adenocarcinoma. Regarding the study as a whole: Normal lung had highest clonality; later lesions appeared denser, more diverse. From normal lung to invasive adenocarcinoma, top clone frequencies appeared to decrease.

Here immunoSEQ multiplex PCR was the method, and the copy in TCRdb shows in-frame clones only, minus some. The sample gives about 5,700 clones, 80% of which show up once; under 14% is in the top ten. CDR3 length equals 13 residues. V was pared by 1 base and J by 0 bases, with 2 bases between. Germline V gives CDR1 SGHDT, CDR2 YYEEEE. On this clone: Its specificity is not known.

This TCR was sampled from a person aged 60-79 years with lung adenocarcinoma. The sequenced sample was FFPE minimally invasive lung adenocarcinoma tissue. The gene calls are TRBV5-6 and TRBJ1-3; D not resolved. In DNA, the CDR3 is TGTGCCAGCAGCTTGATCTCTGGAAACACCATATATTTT. It is translated as CASSLISGNTIYF.